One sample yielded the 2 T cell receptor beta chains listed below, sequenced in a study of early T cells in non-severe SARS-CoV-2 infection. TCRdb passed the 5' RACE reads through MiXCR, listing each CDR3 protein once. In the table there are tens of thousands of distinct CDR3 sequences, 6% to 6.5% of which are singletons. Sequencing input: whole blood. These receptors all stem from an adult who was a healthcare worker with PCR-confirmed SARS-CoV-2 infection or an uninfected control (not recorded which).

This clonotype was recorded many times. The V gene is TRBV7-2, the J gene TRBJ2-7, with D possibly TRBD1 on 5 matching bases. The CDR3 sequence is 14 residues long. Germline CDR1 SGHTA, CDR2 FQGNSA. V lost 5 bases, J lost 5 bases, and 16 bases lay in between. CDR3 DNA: TGTGCCAGCAGCCTAACATACGACAGCCACGAGCAGTACTTC. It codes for CASSLTYDSHEQYF. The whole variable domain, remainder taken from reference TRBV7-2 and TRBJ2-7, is GAGVSQSPSNKVTEKGKDVELRCDPISGHTALYWYRQSLGQGLEFLIYFQGNSAPDKSGLPSDRFSAERTGGSVSTLTIQRTQQEDSAVYLCASSLTYDSHEQYFGPGTRLTVT.

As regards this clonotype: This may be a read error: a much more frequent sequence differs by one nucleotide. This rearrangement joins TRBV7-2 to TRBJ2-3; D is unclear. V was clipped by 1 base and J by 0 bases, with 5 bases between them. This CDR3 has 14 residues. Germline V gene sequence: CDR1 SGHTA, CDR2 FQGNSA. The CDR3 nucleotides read TGTGCCAGCAGCTTAGTCGCAAGCACAGATACGCAGTATTTT. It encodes CASSLVASTDTQYF.